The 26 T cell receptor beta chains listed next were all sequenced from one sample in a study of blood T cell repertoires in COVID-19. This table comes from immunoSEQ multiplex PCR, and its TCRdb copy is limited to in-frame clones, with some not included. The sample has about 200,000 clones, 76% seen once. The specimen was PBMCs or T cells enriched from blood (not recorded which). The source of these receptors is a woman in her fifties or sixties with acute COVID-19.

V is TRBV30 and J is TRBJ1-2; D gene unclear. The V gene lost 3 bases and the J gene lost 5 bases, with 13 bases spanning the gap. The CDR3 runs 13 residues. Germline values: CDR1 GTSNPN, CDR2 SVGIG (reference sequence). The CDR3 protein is CAWSSNRGYGYTF. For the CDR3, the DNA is TGTGCCTGGAGCAGCAACCGGGGTTATGGCTACACCTTC. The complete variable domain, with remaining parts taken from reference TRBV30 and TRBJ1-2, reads SQTIHQWPATLVQPVGSPLSLECTVEGTSNPNLYWYRQAAGRGLQLLFYSVGIGQISSEVPQNLSASRPQDRQFILSSKKLLLSDSGFYLCAWSSNRGYGYTFGSGTRLTVV.

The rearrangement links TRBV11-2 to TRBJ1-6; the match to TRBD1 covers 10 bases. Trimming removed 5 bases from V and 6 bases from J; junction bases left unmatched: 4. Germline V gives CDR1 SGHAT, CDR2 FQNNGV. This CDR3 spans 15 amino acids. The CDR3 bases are TGTGCCAGCAGCACCGGGACAGGGGTTAATTCACCCCTCCACTTT. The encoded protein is CASSTGTGVNSPLHF.

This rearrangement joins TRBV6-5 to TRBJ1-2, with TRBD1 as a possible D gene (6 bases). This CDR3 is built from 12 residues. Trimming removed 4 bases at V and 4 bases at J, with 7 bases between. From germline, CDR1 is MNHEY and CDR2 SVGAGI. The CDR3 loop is CASSSGVYGYTF. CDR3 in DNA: TGTGCCAGCAGTTCAGGGGTCTATGGCTACACCTTC.

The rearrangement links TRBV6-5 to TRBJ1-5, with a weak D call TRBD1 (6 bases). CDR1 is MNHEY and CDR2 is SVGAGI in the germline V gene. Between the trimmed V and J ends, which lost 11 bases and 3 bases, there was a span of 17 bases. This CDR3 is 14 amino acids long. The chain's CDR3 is CASGRGGPNQPQHF. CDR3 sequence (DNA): TGTGCCTCCGGTCGGGGGGGCCCCAATCAGCCCCAGCATTTT.

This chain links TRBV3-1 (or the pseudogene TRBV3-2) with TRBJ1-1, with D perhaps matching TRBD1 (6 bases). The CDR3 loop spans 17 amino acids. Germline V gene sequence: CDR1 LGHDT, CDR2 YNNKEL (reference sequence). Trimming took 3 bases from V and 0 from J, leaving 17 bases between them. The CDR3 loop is CASSHKDRRGMNTEAFF. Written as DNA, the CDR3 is TGTGCCAGCAGCCACAAAGACAGGAGAGGGATGAACACTGAAGCTTTCTTT.

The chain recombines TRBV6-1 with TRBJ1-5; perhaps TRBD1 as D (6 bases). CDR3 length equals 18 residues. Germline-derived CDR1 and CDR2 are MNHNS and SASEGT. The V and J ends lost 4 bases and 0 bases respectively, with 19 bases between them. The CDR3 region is CASSGDSGGAYSNQPQHF. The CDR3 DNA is TGTGCCAGCAGTGGAGACAGCGGGGGCGCATATAGCAATCAGCCCCAGCATTTT.

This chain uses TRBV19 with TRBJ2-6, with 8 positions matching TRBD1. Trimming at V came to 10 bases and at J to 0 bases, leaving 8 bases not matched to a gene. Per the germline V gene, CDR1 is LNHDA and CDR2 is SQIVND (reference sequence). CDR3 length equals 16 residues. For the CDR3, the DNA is TGTGCCACCCGGGACAGGCTAAACTCTGGGGCCAACGTCCTGACTTTC. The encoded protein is CATRDRLNSGANVLTF.

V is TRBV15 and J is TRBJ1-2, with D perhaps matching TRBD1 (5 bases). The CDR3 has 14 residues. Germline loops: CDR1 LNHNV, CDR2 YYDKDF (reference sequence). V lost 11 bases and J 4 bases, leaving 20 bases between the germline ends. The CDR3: CAAGGTSLGYGYTF. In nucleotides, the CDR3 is TGTGCCGCTGGAGGGACTAGCCTTGGCTATGGCTACACCTTC.

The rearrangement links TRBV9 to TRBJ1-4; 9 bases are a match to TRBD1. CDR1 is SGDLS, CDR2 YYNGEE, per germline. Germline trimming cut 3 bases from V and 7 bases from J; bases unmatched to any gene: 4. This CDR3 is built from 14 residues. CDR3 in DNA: TGTGCCAGCAGCGGAGGGACAGGGAGTGAAAAACTGTTTTTT. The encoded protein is CASSGGTGSEKLFF.

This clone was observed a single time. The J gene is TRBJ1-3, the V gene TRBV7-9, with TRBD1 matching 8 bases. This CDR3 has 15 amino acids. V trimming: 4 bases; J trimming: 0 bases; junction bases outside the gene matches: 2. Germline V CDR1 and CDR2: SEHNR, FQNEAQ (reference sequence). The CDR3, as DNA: TGTGCCAGCAGCTGGGACAGGAACTCTGGAAACACCATATATTTT. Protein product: CASSWDRNSGNTIYF. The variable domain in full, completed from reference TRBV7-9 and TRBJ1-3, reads DTGVSQNPRHKITKRGQNVTFRCDPISEHNRLYWYRQTLGQGPEFLTYFQNEAQLEKSRLLSDRFSAERPKGSFSTLEIQRTEQGDSAMYLCASSWDRNSGNTIYFGEGSWLTVV.

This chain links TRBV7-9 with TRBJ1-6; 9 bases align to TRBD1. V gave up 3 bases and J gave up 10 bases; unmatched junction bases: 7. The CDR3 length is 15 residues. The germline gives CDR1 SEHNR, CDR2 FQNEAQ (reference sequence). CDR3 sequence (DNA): TGTGCCAGCAGCTTCATCGACAGGGGGATATCACCCCTCCACTTT. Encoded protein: CASSFIDRGISPLHF.

The CDR3 protein is CASSFLQGSTNEKLFF. The CDR3, as DNA: TGTGCCAGCAGTTTCCTTCAGGGGTCAACTAATGAAAAACTGTTTTTT. The rearrangement uses TRBV27 and TRBJ1-4, with D perhaps matching TRBD1 (6 bases). Looked up from germline, CDR1 is MNHEY and CDR2 is SMNVEV (reference sequence). The V gene lost 3 bases and the J gene lost 0 bases, with 11 bases spanning the gap. CDR3 length: 16 amino acids. Variable domain in full (rest from reference TRBV27 and TRBJ1-4): EAQVTQNPRYLITVTGKKLTVTCSQNMNHEYMSWYRQDPGLGLRQIYYSMNVEVTDKGDVPEGYKVSRKEKRNFPLILESPSPNQTSLYFCASSFLQGSTNEKLFFGSGTQLSVL.

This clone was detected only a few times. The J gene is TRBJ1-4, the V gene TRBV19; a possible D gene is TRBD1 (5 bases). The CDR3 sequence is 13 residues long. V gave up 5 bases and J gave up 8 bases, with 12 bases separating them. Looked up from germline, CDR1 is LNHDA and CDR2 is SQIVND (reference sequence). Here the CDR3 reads CASSRDSEEKLFF. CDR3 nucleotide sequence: TGTGCCAGTAGTCGCGACAGTGAAGAAAAACTGTTTTTT.

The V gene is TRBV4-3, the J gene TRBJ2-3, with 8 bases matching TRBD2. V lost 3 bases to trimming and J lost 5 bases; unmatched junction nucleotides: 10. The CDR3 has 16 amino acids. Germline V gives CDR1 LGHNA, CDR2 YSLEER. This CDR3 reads CASSHSGGGLGDTQYF. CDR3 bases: TGCGCCAGCAGCCACTCGGGCGGGGGGCTGGGAGATACGCAGTATTTT.

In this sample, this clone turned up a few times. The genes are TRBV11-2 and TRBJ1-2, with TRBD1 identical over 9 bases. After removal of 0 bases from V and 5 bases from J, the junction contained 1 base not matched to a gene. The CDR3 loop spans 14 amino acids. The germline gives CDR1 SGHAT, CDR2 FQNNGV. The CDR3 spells CASSLEDRGYGYTF. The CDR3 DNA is TGTGCCAGCAGCTTAGAGGACAGGGGATATGGCTACACCTTC.

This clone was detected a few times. CDR3: CAISERDTDTQYF. In nucleotides, the CDR3 is TGTGCCATCAGTGAGAGGGACACTGATACGCAGTATTTT. The genes are TRBV10-3 and TRBJ2-3; tentatively, D is TRBD1 (6 bases). This CDR3 is built from 13 residues. Germline CDR1 is ENHRY and CDR2 is SYGVKD. V lost 2 bases to trimming and J lost 6 bases, with 9 bases between them.

The CDR3 loop is CASGPIRYGYTF. The CDR3 bases are TGTGCCAGTGGGCCGATCCGGTATGGCTACACCTTC. V usage is TRBV9 and J usage is TRBJ1-2; D is unclear. The germline V gene has CDR1 SGDLS and CDR2 YYNGEE. Trimming stripped 8 bases from V and 5 bases from J, with 13 bases between. This CDR3 comprises 12 residues.

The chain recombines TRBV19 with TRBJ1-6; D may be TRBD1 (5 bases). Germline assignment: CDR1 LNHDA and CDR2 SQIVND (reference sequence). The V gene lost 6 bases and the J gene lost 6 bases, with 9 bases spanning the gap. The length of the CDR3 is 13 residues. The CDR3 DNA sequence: TGTGCCAGTAGGTGGACACCTAATTCACCCCTCCACTTT. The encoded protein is CASRWTPNSPLHF.

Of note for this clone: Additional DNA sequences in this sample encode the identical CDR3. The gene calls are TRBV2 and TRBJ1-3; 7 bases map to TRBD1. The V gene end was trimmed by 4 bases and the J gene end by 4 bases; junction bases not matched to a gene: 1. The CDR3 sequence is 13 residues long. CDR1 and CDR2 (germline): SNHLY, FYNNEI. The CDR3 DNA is TGTGCCAGCAGTGGACAGGGAGGAAACACCATATATTTT. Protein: CASSGQGGNTIYF.

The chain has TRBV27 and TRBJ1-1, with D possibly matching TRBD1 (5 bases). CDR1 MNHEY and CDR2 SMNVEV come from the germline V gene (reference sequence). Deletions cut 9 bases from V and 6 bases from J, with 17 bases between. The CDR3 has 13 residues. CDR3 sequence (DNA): TGTGCCAGTTGGGTCCGATGGGGGGCTGAAGCTTTCTTT. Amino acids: CASWVRWGAEAFF.

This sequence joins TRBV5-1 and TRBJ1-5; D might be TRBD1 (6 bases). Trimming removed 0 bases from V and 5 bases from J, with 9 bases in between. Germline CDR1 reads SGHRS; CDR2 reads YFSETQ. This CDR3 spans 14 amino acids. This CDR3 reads CASSLGQVDQPQHF. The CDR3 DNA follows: TGCGCCAGCAGCTTGGGACAGGTTGATCAGCCCCAGCATTTT.

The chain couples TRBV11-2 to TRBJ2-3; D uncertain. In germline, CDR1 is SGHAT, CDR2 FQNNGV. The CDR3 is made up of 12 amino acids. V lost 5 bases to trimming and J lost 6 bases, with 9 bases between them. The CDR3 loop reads CASSQTGDTQYF. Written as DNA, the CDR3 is TGTGCCAGCAGCCAGACCGGGGATACGCAGTATTTT.

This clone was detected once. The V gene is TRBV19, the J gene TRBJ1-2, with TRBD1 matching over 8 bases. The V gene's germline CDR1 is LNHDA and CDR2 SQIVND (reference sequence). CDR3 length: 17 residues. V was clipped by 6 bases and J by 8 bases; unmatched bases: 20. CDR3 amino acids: CASSLPGQAMGLRGYTF. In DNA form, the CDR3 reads TGTGCCAGTAGCCTTCCGGGACAGGCTATGGGTTTAAGGGGCTACACCTTC. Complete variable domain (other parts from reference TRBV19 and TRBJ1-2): DGGITQSPKYLFRKEGQNVTLSCEQNLNHDAMYWYRQDPGQGLRLIYYSQIVNDFQKGDIAEGYSVSREKKESFPLTVTSAQKNPTAFYLCASSLPGQAMGLRGYTFGSGTRLTVV.

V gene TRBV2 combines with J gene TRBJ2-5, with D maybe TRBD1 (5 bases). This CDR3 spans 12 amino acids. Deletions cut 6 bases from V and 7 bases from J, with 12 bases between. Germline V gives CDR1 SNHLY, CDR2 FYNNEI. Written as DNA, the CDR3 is TGTGCCAGCAGCCCAGGGTGGGCGACCCAGTACTTC. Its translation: CASSPGWATQYF.

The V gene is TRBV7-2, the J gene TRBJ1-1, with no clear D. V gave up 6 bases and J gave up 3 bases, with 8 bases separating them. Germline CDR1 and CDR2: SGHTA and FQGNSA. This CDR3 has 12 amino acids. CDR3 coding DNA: TGTGCCAGCAGTCGTCAGGACACTGAAGCTTTCTTT. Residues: CASSRQDTEAFF.

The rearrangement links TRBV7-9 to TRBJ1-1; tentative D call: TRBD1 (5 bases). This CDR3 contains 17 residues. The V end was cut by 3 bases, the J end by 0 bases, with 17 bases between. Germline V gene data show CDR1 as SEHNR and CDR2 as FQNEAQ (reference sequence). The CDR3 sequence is CASSFVMGQGMNTEAFF. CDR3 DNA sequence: TGTGCCAGCAGCTTCGTGATGGGGCAGGGTATGAACACTGAAGCTTTCTTT.